This paragraph covers one T cell receptor (beta chain) sequence. The antigen remains unidentified. The sample originates from a study of graft-versus-host responses after intestinal transplantation. Overall study context: The study gave all recipients anti-thymocyte globulin induction, then tacrolimus and steroids for two to three years.

Germline V gene lookup returns CDR1 SGHVS and CDR2 FNYEAQ. With 3 bases removed from V and 1 base from J, the gap between germline ends came to 6 bases. This CDR3 has 13 amino acids. Using immunoSEQ multiplex PCR, the repertoire was profiled, and TCRdb retains in-frame clones only, with some absent. The profile shows 95,000 to 100,000 clones, around 88% of them singletons. General study points: In recipient marrow, GvH clones were found, and some appeared first in ileum or blood. High graft-versus-host to host-versus-graft T cell clonal ratios marked allografts of patients with graft-donor macrochimerism.

The chain joins TRBV7-6 to TRBJ1-1; D is undetermined. The source is a human patient who received an intestinal transplant, so some T cells may come from the graft donor. The specimen comprised PBMCs, sampled 255 days after intestinal transplant. The CDR3 reads CASSFDTNTEAFF. DNA of the CDR3: TGTGCCAGCAGCTTTGACACGAACACTGAAGCTTTCTTT.